Included here is one TCR beta chain sequence, with context. This specimen comes from a study of blood T cell repertoires in COVID-19. Study-wide background: Samples came from the United States, Italy and Spain, spanning acute and convalescent COVID-19.

The age range of participants was about 18 to 95 years, with residence in about 25 US areas. Sequenced by immunoSEQ multiplex PCR; TCRdb stores in-frame clones only, minus some. This table holds around 370,000 clones, 88% found once. The receptor comes from a woman between 18 and 29 years old who had recovered from COVID-19. The sample consisted of PBMCs or T cells enriched from blood (not recorded which).

The CDR3 is CASSNRSGAGVNEKLFF. CDR3 in DNA: TGTGCCAGCAGCAACCGCAGTGGGGCAGGCGTCAATGAAAAACTGTTTTTT. The chain uses TRBV21-1 and TRBJ1-4; the D call in the table, TRBD1, was not verified against the DNA. TRBV21-1 is listed as a pseudogene. CDR3 length: 17 residues.